This TCR beta chain was sequenced for a study of CD8+CD57+ T cells in acquired aplastic anemia. Study-wide background: The mean DNA yield obtained from sorted CD4+ and CD8+ cells came to approximately 3.2 ug. Points from the study as a whole: Found in both controls and patients were some 30 CD8+ CDR3 sequences. No significant difference in CD8+ Simpson's diversity was found between patients and controls.

The study profiled TCR beta VDJ and CDR3 using genomic DNA as template. TCRdb re-analysed the reads in MiXCR, keeping a single row per CDR3 protein. The sample contains 150,000 to 200,000 distinct CDR3 sequences, roughly 65% of which appear only once. By flow cytometry, patients selected for sequencing had shown an expansion of CD8+CD57+ cells. The blood sampling took place in patients who had so far received no therapy. This clonotype was counted once. The antigen is unknown. CDR3 size: 14 residues. Germline values: CDR1 SQVTM, CDR2 ANQGSEA. Trimming left V 3 bases short and J 1 base short, with 11 bases between.

This rearrangement joins TRBV29-1 to TRBJ2-3; D possibly corresponds to TRBD2 (5 bases). Sequencing was performed on sorted CD4+, CD8+, or CD8+CD57+ T cells (not recorded which) from PBMCs. The clonotype was recovered from a human donor with aplastic anemia. In DNA, the CDR3 is TGCAGCGTTGAGAGAGCGGTGGGCACAGATACGCAGTATTTT. Translated, it gives CSVERAVGTDTQYF.